A single sample is the source of the 13 T cell receptor beta chains below, sequenced in a study of shared clonotypes between healthy human individuals. The table came from immunoSEQ multiplex PCR; TCRdb's copy has only in-frame clones and leaves some out. The repertoire consists of about 1,500,000 clones, with around 97% occurring once and the leading ten covering approximately 1.1%. The source material was naive CD4+ T cells sorted from blood. Stated subset: CD45RA+ positively selected. The source of these receptors is a man aged 30 to 45 in good health.

The chain couples TRBV28 to TRBJ2-7, with 9 positions matching TRBD2. The V gene's germline CDR1 is MDHEN and CDR2 SYDVKM. With 0 bases clipped from V and 2 bases from J, the junction kept 11 bases outside the gene matches. The CDR3 is 18 amino acids. The CDR3 sequence is CASSLWRVLAGRAYEQYF. CDR3 bases: TGTGCCAGCAGTTTATGGAGGGTGCTAGCGGGAAGGGCCTACGAGCAGTACTTC.

Worth noting for this clone: Distinct nucleotide sequences in the sample also encode this CDR3. The CDR3 reads CAISESGKLFF. CDR3 DNA: TGTGCCATCAGTGAGTCGGGCAAACTGTTTTTT. The chain recombines TRBV10-3 with TRBJ1-4; no clear D. Germline CDR1 and CDR2: ENHRY and SYGVKD. The CDR3 covers 11 residues. Trimming removed 0 bases from V and 11 bases from J, with 4 bases in between.

V and J are TRBV19 and TRBJ2-4; the match to TRBD1 covers 12 bases. Germline CDR1 LNHDA, CDR2 SQIVND (reference sequence). This CDR3 comprises 13 residues. V dropped 3 bases and J dropped 11; count of bases not matched to a gene: 2. As DNA, the CDR3 is TGTGCCAGTAGTATGGGGACAGGGGGCTTTCAGTACTTC. This encodes CASSMGTGGFQYF.

The sample holds one count of this clone. Other nucleotide sequences in the sample specify the same CDR3. This chain uses TRBV7-9 with TRBJ2-1, with TRBD1 identical over 8 bases. With 1 base clipped from V and 5 bases from J, the junction kept 1 base outside the gene matches. The CDR3 runs 14 residues. CDR1 is SEHNR and CDR2 is FQNEAQ in the germline V gene (reference sequence). CDR3 in amino acids: CASSLDRGDNEQFF. The CDR3 DNA reads as TGTGCCAGCAGCTTAGACAGGGGGGACAATGAGCAGTTCTTC. The full variable domain, its missing parts supplied by reference TRBV7-9 and TRBJ2-1, is DTGVSQNPRHKITKRGQNVTFRCDPISEHNRLYWYRQTLGQGPEFLTYFQNEAQLEKSRLLSDRFSAERPKGSFSTLEIQRTEQGDSAMYLCASSLDRGDNEQFFGPGTRLTVL.

V gene TRBV5-1 combines with J gene TRBJ2-1; 12 nucleotides line up with TRBD2. With 2 bases clipped from V and 8 bases from J, the junction kept 8 bases outside the gene matches. The CDR3 extends over 16 amino acids. Germline-derived CDR1 and CDR2 are SGHRS and YFSETQ. The CDR3 is CASSFTLAGGPDEQFF. In nucleotides, the CDR3 is TGCGCCAGCAGCTTCACTCTAGCGGGAGGGCCAGATGAGCAGTTCTTC. The whole variable domain, remainder taken from reference TRBV5-1 and TRBJ2-1, is KAGVTQTPRYLIKTRGQQVTLSCSPISGHRSVSWYQQTPGQGLQFLFEYFSETQRNKGNFPGRFSGRQFSNSRSEMNVSTLELGDSALYLCASSFTLAGGPDEQFFGPGTRLTVL.

This chain links TRBV4-3 with TRBJ2-1; no clear D. Trimming removed 0 bases at V and 7 bases at J, with 4 bases between. Germline CDR1 is LGHNA and CDR2 is YSLEER. The CDR3 has 12 amino acids. CDR3 bases: TGCGCCAGCAGCCAAGATGGTAATGAGCAGTTCTTC. Translated, it gives CASSQDGNEQFF.

V is TRBV5-1 and J is TRBJ2-4, with 11 bases matching TRBD1. The length of the CDR3 is 17 residues. Per germline, CDR1 SGHRS and CDR2 YFSETQ. Trimming cost V 0 bases and J 6 bases; bases outside gene matches: 8. This chain's CDR3 is CASSLGQGQGAPNIQYF. CDR3 bases: TGCGCCAGCAGCTTGGGTCAAGGACAGGGGGCTCCAAACATTCAGTACTTC.

V usage is TRBV2 and J usage is TRBJ2-1, with TRBD2 matching over 11 bases. The germline V gene encodes CDR1 SNHLY and CDR2 FYNNEI. CDR3 size: 17 residues. J gave up 2 bases and V 6 bases, and 9 bases lay outside the gene matches. CDR3 amino acids: CASRVPGLAAPYNEQFF. CDR3 DNA: TGTGCCAGCAGGGTACCGGGACTAGCGGCTCCCTACAATGAGCAGTTCTTC. Full variable domain (outside the CDR3, taken from reference TRBV2 and TRBJ2-1): EPEVTQTPSHQVTQMGQEVILRCVPISNHLYFYWYRQILGQKVEFLVSFYNNEISEKSEIFDDQFSVERPDGSNFTLKIRSTKLEDSAMYFCASRVPGLAAPYNEQFFGPGTRLTVL.

The chain links TRBV27 to TRBJ2-2; D not certain. Deletions cut 7 bases from V and 0 bases from J, with 12 bases between. The CDR3 consists of 15 residues. Germline CDR1 and CDR2: MNHEY and SMNVEV (reference sequence). CDR3 in DNA: TGTGCCAGCACTCCGACTCGATCGAACACCGGGGAGCTGTTTTTT. This encodes CASTPTRSNTGELFF.

The rearrangement uses TRBV7-8 and TRBJ2-2, with D tentatively TRBD1 (6 bases). Trimming took off 5 bases at V and 10 bases at J, with 14 bases between the two ends. Germline lookup yields CDR1 SGHVS and CDR2 FQNEAQ. This CDR3 spans 13 amino acids. CDR3 DNA: TGTGCCAGCAGCCTGCAGGGGTCCGTGGAGCTGTTTTTT. Its translation is CASSLQGSVELFF. Full variable domain (rest looked up from reference TRBV7-8 and TRBJ2-2): GAGVSQSPRYKVAKRGQDVALRCDPISGHVSLFWYQQALGQGPEFLTYFQNEAQLDKSGLPSDRFFAERPEGSVSTLKIQRTQQEDSAVYLCASSLQGSVELFFGEGSRLTVL.

This clone has only one observation. The chain has TRBV27 and TRBJ2-2; D is unclear. CDR3 length: 14 amino acids. The V gene's germline CDR1 is MNHEY and CDR2 SMNVEV (reference sequence). V lost 1 base, J lost 0 bases, and 3 bases lay in between. The DNA for the CDR3 is TGTGCCAGCAGTTTATACCCGAACACCGGGGAGCTGTTTTTT. Translated: CASSLYPNTGELFF.

This sequence joins TRBV6-1 and TRBJ2-7, with TRBD2 as a possible D gene (7 bases). With 3 bases removed from V and 7 bases from J, the gap between germline ends came to 16 bases. The germline V gene encodes CDR1 MNHNS and CDR2 SASEGT. The CDR3 runs 14 residues. Written as DNA, the CDR3 is TGTGCCAGCAGTGAGAGGGGGGGGGAGGATGAGCAGTACTTC. Translated, it gives CASSERGGEDEQYF.

The V call is TRBV5-1, the J call TRBJ2-3; possibly TRBD1 for D (6 bases). The CDR3 has 16 residues. V shed 0 bases and J shed 6 bases, with 17 bases lying between them. The germline V gene has CDR1 SGHRS and CDR2 YFSETQ. CDR3 sequence (DNA): TGCGCCAGCAGCTTGGAGGTGGTCAGGGGTCGGGATACGCAGTATTTT. Protein product: CASSLEVVRGRDTQYF. The full variable domain, completed using reference TRBV5-1 and TRBJ2-3, is KAGVTQTPRYLIKTRGQQVTLSCSPISGHRSVSWYQQTPGQGLQFLFEYFSETQRNKGNFPGRFSGRQFSNSRSEMNVSTLELGDSALYLCASSLEVVRGRDTQYFGPGTRLTVL.